This T cell receptor (beta chain) came from a study of response to subunit inactivated influenza vaccine. TCRdb re-called the RT-PCR reads with MiXCR, one entry per CDR3 protein. The sample holds under 950,000 distinct CDR3 sequences, about 20% seen once. Turning to this clonotype: The antigen remains unidentified.

The CDR3 has 13 amino acids. V was trimmed by 3 bases and J by 9 bases, leaving 11 bases between them. General study results and limits: With each seasonal influenza vaccination, the authors suggested, few new T cells are recruited.

The gene calls are TRBV12-3 or TRBV12-4 and TRBJ1-4; D uncertain. This receptor was taken from a man aged 50 to 60 who received an inactivated influenza vaccine. Sequencing was performed on PBMCs from blood, taken 5 days after vaccination. CDR3 coding DNA: TGTGCCAGCAGTTTCGAAGGTGGGAAAAAACTGTTTTTT. Residues: CASSFEGGKKLFF.